This TCR beta chain was observed in a study of T cells after posttransplantation cyclophosphamide. This clone showed up many times. Its target is not known. Whole-study findings and limits: Skin or GI-infiltrating T cells shared few TRB sequences with blood.

Germline V lookup: CDR1 LNHDA, CDR2 SQIVND (reference sequence). The V end lost 1 base, the J end lost 6 bases, and 16 bases lay between the germline ends. This CDR3 has 16 residues. This related bone marrow graft donor gave peripheral blood on the day of marrow donation. Some clones are missing from TCRdb's copy, which holds only in-frame ones; the method was immunoSEQ multiplex PCR. The repertoire consists of about 39,000 clones, none detected only once. The sequence was obtained from a woman between 50 and 59 years old in good health and a related stem cell transplant donor. Sequenced: PBMCs. This chain links TRBV19 with TRBJ1-5, with D maybe TRBD1 (5 bases). CDR3 amino acids: CASSIARRGGSQPQHF. Written as DNA, the CDR3 is TGTGCCAGTAGTATAGCGAGGAGGGGTGGAAGTCAGCCCCAGCATTTT.